The source of this T cell receptor (beta chain) is a study of CD8 T cells in ankylosing spondylitis. Whole-study results and caveats: Disease-linked clones reportedly showed significant enrichment in matched ankylosing spondylitis synovial fluid. Clones that were linked to disease were CD8+ and were relatively rare in peripheral blood. Seemingly distinctive of ankylosing spondylitis blood was a TCR beta motif formed by eight highly homologous variants.

Germline V lookup: CDR1 SGHKS, CDR2 YYEKEE (reference sequence). The CDR3 sequence is 15 residues long. Trimming left V 4 bases short and J 5 bases short, with 19 bases between. In its sample, this clonotype was seen a few times. Its antigen is undetermined. Quantitative 5'-RACE with molecular barcodes was used to make the TCR beta libraries. One entry per CDR3 protein, called by TCRdb with MiXCR from the 5' RACE reads. The repertoire consists of fewer than 400,000 distinct CDR3 sequences, with over 12% occurring once and the leading ten covering approximately 0.99%. The source material was blood, either unsorted or a sorted T cell fraction (not recorded which). The J gene is TRBJ2-7, the V gene TRBV5-5, with D possibly being TRBD2 (6 bases). The TCR sequence derives from a male donor with ankylosing spondylitis or in good health (not recorded which). In DNA form, the CDR3 reads TGTGCCAGCAGCGTAGGAGGAACTAGCATTAACGAGCAGTACTTC. This codes for CASSVGGTSINEQYF.